Following are 28 T cell receptor beta chains from one sample sequenced in a study of T-cell reconstitution after alpha-beta-depleted transplantation in children. Unique molecular identifiers featured in how the TCRbeta library was prepared. TCRdb processed the PCR reads anew with MiXCR; each CDR3 protein has one entry. The sample records 70,000 or so distinct CDR3 sequences, approximately 11% being singletons. The source material was PBMCs, sampled before TCRalphabeta/CD19-depleted stem cell transplant. These receptors were collected from a boy under 18 with acute myeloid leukemia, due to receive a stem cell transplant.

This clonotype was detected ten times or more. The genes are TRBV4-1 and TRBJ1-5; unclear D gene. This CDR3 comprises 16 residues. V shed 6 bases and J shed 3 bases, with 18 bases lying between them. In germline, CDR1 is MGHRA, CDR2 YSYEKL. The CDR3 coding sequence is TGCGCCAGCAGGCCTGCCTCCGGGCCCCTCAATCAGCCCCAGCATTTT. Translated, it gives CASRPASGPLNQPQHF.

This clonotype was observed many times. The chain employs TRBV10-3 and TRBJ2-3; D call uncertain. V lost 3 bases to trimming and J lost 4 bases, with 5 bases between them. This CDR3 spans 12 amino acids. Germline loops: CDR1 ENHRY, CDR2 SYGVKD. The CDR3 DNA sequence: TGTGCCATCAGTGATTTCCCAGATACGCAGTATTTT. Its translation is CAISDFPDTQYF.

This clonotype has at least ten counts. V is TRBV30 and J is TRBJ1-1, with 7 bases identical to TRBD1. After removal of 4 bases from V and 10 bases from J, the junction contained 15 bases not matched to a gene. Germline V gene lookup returns CDR1 GTSNPN and CDR2 SVGIG (reference sequence). The length of the CDR3 is 14 residues. DNA of the CDR3: TGTGCCTGGACAAGGGGGCCCGAGAAAGTGGGAGCTTTCTTT. Amino acids: CAWTRGPEKVGAFF.

This clonotype was seen at least ten times. The chain joins TRBV7-2 to TRBJ2-3, with D uncertain. The CDR3 contains 13 residues. Germline values: CDR1 SGHTA, CDR2 FQGNSA. The V end was cut by 4 bases, the J end by 3 bases, with 8 bases between. The CDR3 sequence: CASSSLRTDTQYF. As DNA, the CDR3 is TGTGCCAGCAGCTCCTTGCGGACAGATACGCAGTATTTT.

In this sample, this clonotype turned up many times. The chain uses TRBV4-1 and TRBJ1-2; 11 positions agree with TRBD1. V was clipped by 3 bases and J by 8 bases; unmatched bases: 11. The CDR3 contains 16 residues. CDR1 MGHRA and CDR2 YSYEKL come from the germline V gene. The CDR3 loop is CASSQTQDRGLGGYTF. The CDR3 DNA sequence: TGCGCCAGCAGCCAGACCCAGGACAGGGGGCTAGGAGGCTACACCTTC.

This clonotype was found many times. The V gene is TRBV27, the J gene TRBJ2-3; no firm D call. The germline V gene encodes CDR1 MNHEY and CDR2 SMNVEV (reference sequence). V lost 3 bases, J lost 6 bases, and 4 bases lay in between. The CDR3 has 11 residues. The CDR3 spells CASSFLDTQYF. The CDR3 DNA follows: TGTGCCAGCAGTTTCCTGGATACGCAGTATTTT.

This clonotype was detected ten times or more. The rearrangement uses TRBV7-6 and TRBJ2-3; 12 nucleotides match TRBD2. This CDR3 is 18 amino acids long. In germline, CDR1 is SGHVS, CDR2 FNYEAQ. Losses at the gene ends were 5 bases for V and 0 bases for J; bases not matched to a gene: 9. For the CDR3, the DNA is TGTGCCAGCAGCCCCGGACTAGCGGGGACCGCTAGCACAGATACGCAGTATTTT. It yields the protein CASSPGLAGTASTDTQYF. Full variable domain (remainder filled in from reference TRBV7-6 and TRBJ2-3): GAGVSQSPRYKVTKRGQDVALRCDPISGHVSLYWYRQALGQGPEFLTYFNYEAQQDKSGLPNDRFSAERPEGSISTLTIQRTEQRDSAMYRCASSPGLAGTASTDTQYFGPGTRLTVL.

The table lists this clonotype with many counts. This chain links TRBV5-1 with TRBJ2-1; the D is unclear. The germline gives CDR1 SGHRS, CDR2 YFSETQ. CDR3 length: 12 residues. The V end was cut by 2 bases, the J end by 8 bases, with 8 bases between. CDR3 in amino acids: CASSFMGDEQFF. The CDR3 bases are TGCGCCAGCAGCTTTATGGGTGATGAGCAGTTCTTC.

This clonotype was seen ten or more times. The chain uses TRBV25-1 and TRBJ1-4; D remains ambiguous. Per the germline V gene, CDR1 is MGHDK and CDR2 is SYGVNS. This CDR3 region has 16 residues. V was clipped by 1 base and J by 0 bases, with 9 bases between them. This chain's CDR3 is CASSESVVATNEKLFF. As DNA, the CDR3 is TGTGCCAGCAGTGAATCTGTGGTTGCAACTAATGAAAAACTGTTTTTT.

This clonotype has ten or more counts. The rearrangement joins TRBV9 to TRBJ2-3; unclear D gene. This CDR3 is built from 12 residues. The V gene lost 0 bases and the J gene lost 3 bases, with 2 bases spanning the gap. Germline CDR1 reads SGDLS; CDR2 reads YYNGEE. The CDR3 loop is CASSVDTDTQYF. The CDR3 DNA reads TGTGCCAGCAGCGTAGATACAGATACGCAGTATTTT.

This clonotype appeared many times. The chain couples TRBV12-3 or TRBV12-4 to TRBJ2-2; TRBD2 might be the D (6 bases). This CDR3 comprises 13 residues. Trimming left V 3 bases short and J 6 bases short, with 8 bases between. CDR3 sequence reads: CASSLGGPGELFF. The CDR3 nucleotides are TGTGCCAGCAGTTTGGGAGGTCCCGGGGAGCTGTTTTTT.

This clonotype was detected a few times. This chain uses TRBV11-2 with TRBJ2-1; 12 bases match TRBD1. With V trimmed by 5 bases and J by 1 base, 18 bases remained unmatched. The CDR3 spans 21 residues. Germline V gene lookup returns CDR1 SGHAT and CDR2 FQNNGV. The DNA for the CDR3 is TGTGCCAGCAGCCCGCGCGCCGGGACAGGGGGCATCTGGGGGTCCTACAATGAGCAGTTCTTC. This codes for CASSPRAGTGGIWGSYNEQFF. The full variable domain, rest sourced from reference TRBV11-2 and TRBJ2-1, is EAGVAQSPRYKIIEKRQSVAFWCNPISGHATLYWYQQILGQGPKLLIQFQNNGVVDDSQLPKDRFSAERLKGVDSTLKIQPAKLEDSAVYLCASSPRAGTGGIWGSYNEQFFGPGTRLTVL.

This sequence joins TRBV7-2 and TRBJ2-1; weak D call: TRBD2 (5 bases). The CDR3 is 13 amino acids. Looked up from germline, CDR1 is SGHTA and CDR2 is FQGNSA. Trimming shortened V by 6 bases and J by 10 bases, and 16 bases separated the two germline ends. Written as DNA, the CDR3 is TGTGCCAGCAGAGGCCGGGTGCCGGGAGAGCAGTTCTTC. This codes for CASRGRVPGEQFF.

The table lists this clonotype with many counts. The CDR3 sequence is CASSLAGTGGEQYV. DNA of the CDR3: TGTGCCAGCAGCTTAGCCGGGACAGGCGGAGAGCAGTACGTC. The chain recombines TRBV7-9 with TRBJ2-7, with 8 bases that match TRBD1. CDR3 length: 14 residues. CDR1 is SEHNR and CDR2 is FQNEAQ in the germline V gene (reference sequence). The V segment lost 0 bases and the J segment 7 bases; nucleotides outside the gene matches: 5.

This clonotype has only a few counts. V is TRBV6-6 and J is TRBJ2-5; 7 bases match TRBD2. This CDR3 has 13 residues. The V and J ends lost 7 bases and 1 base, in that order; junction bases with no gene match: 3. CDR1 MNHNY and CDR2 SVGAGI come from the germline V gene (reference sequence). CDR3 sequence: CASKERGQETQYF. The CDR3 DNA follows: TGTGCCAGCAAGGAGCGGGGCCAAGAGACCCAGTACTTC.

In this sample, this clonotype turned up many times. The CDR3 loop reads CASSLFSGAFADTQYF. For the CDR3, the DNA is TGTGCCAGCAGCTTATTCTCAGGGGCATTCGCAGATACGCAGTATTTT. The chain links TRBV7-2 to TRBJ2-3; a weak D match, TRBD1 (6 bases). CDR3 length: 16 residues. V lost 2 bases to trimming and J lost 4 bases, with 16 bases between them. Germline V CDR1 and CDR2: SGHTA, FQGNSA.

This clonotype was seen ten or more times. This chain connects TRBV5-8 to TRBJ1-5; the match to TRBD1 covers 7 bases. This CDR3 region has 16 residues. Germline trimming cut 6 bases from V and 4 bases from J; bases unmatched to any gene: 13. CDR1 is SGHTS and CDR2 is YDEGEE in the germline V gene. As DNA, the CDR3 is TGTGCCAGCACCACATCCCCGACAGGGTATAATCAGCCCCAGCATTTT. It yields the protein CASTTSPTGYNQPQHF.

J is TRBJ2-3 and V is TRBV5-4; no clear D. This CDR3 has 17 residues. Trimming shortened V by 3 bases and J by 2 bases, and 19 bases separated the two germline ends. Germline V gene sequence: CDR1 SGHNT, CDR2 YYREEE (reference sequence). CDR3 sequence: CASSSEGTIPYTDTQYF. CDR3 bases: TGTGCCAGCAGCTCGGAAGGTACCATCCCCTACACAGATACGCAGTATTTT.

In its sample, this clonotype was seen a few times. The gene calls are TRBV6-5 and TRBJ1-5; unclear D gene. With 0 bases removed from V and 4 bases from J, the gap between germline ends came to 10 bases. This CDR3 spans 15 amino acids. Germline CDR1 MNHEY, CDR2 SVGAGI. CDR3 bases: TGTGCCAGCAGTTACTCTACCAGCCCTAATCAGCCCCAGCATTTT. Protein product: CASSYSTSPNQPQHF.

The genes are TRBV30 and TRBJ2-1, with 13 bases lining up with TRBD2. The CDR3 extends over 16 amino acids. Germline loops: CDR1 GTSNPN, CDR2 SVGIG (reference sequence). Trimming took 2 bases from V and 7 from J; bases not matched to a gene: 8. CDR3 coding DNA: TGTGCCTGGAGTAGGCGAAGGACTAGCGGGGGAAATGAGCAGTTCTTC. This encodes CAWSRRRTSGGNEQFF.

At least ten counts were recorded for this clonotype. The V gene is TRBV5-1, the J gene TRBJ1-1, with a weak D call TRBD1 (6 bases). The germline V gene has CDR1 SGHRS and CDR2 YFSETQ. V was cut by 0 bases and J by 4 bases, with 13 bases left in between. The CDR3 consists of 15 residues. The CDR3, as DNA: TGCGCCAGCAGCTTGGGGGGAATGGGGGCCACTGAAGCTTTCTTT. This translates into CASSLGGMGATEAFF.

This clonotype was picked up many times. The chain is built from TRBV4-1 and TRBJ2-2, with 7 bases matching TRBD2. The V gene end was trimmed by 3 bases and the J gene end by 4 bases; junction bases not matched to a gene: 11. The CDR3 is 17 amino acids. CDR1 is MGHRA and CDR2 is YSYEKL in the germline V gene. This CDR3 is CASSHSRERGRTGELFF. The CDR3 DNA is TGCGCCAGCAGCCACTCAAGGGAGCGGGGACGCACCGGGGAGCTGTTTTTT.

In DNA, the CDR3 is TGTGCCAGCTCACCACTTGGCCTGGGACAGCCCCAGCATTTT. It is translated as CASSPLGLGQPQHF. The chain employs TRBV18 and TRBJ1-5, with D uncertain. V dropped 1 base and J dropped 7 bases, with 11 bases sitting between them. Germline CDR1 is KGHSH and CDR2 is LQKENI. The CDR3 extends over 14 amino acids.

This clonotype was picked up a small number of times. The chain combines TRBV20-1 with TRBJ2-5, with D possibly TRBD1 on 5 matching bases. V lost 6 bases to trimming and J lost 1 base, with 9 bases between them. CDR3 length: 12 residues. Looked up from germline, CDR1 is DFQATT and CDR2 is SNEGSKA (reference sequence). CDR3 sequence reads: CSATDSQETQYF. For the CDR3, the DNA is TGCAGTGCCACAGACAGCCAAGAGACCCAGTACTTC.

This clonotype appeared many times. The V and J genes are TRBV5-6 and TRBJ2-3, with 9 bases lining up with TRBD2. Germline assignment: CDR1 SGHDT and CDR2 YYEEEE. The CDR3 spans 16 residues. V dropped 0 bases and J dropped 6; count of bases not matched to a gene: 8. The CDR3 nucleotides read TGTGCCAGCAGCTTGGAGAATGGCGGGAGGGTTGATACGCAGTATTTT. Protein product: CASSLENGGRVDTQYF.

In this sample, this clonotype turned up many times. This chain uses TRBV2 with TRBJ1-4; tentatively, D is TRBD1 (5 bases). Looked up from germline, CDR1 is SNHLY and CDR2 is FYNNEI. The CDR3 is 16 amino acids. V was cut by 6 bases and J by 7 bases, with 21 bases left in between. CDR3 bases: TGTGCCAGCAGCCCCCCTAACATGGGGGTTGGTGAAAAACTGTTTTTT. This codes for CASSPPNMGVGEKLFF.

This clonotype has a count of ten or more. V is TRBV5-1 and J is TRBJ1-1; tentative D call: TRBD1 (5 bases). V gave up 3 bases and J gave up 5 bases, with 8 bases separating them. In germline, CDR1 is SGHRS, CDR2 YFSETQ. This CDR3 is built from 12 residues. CDR3 region: CASSSRQTEAFF. DNA for the CDR3: TGCGCCAGCAGCTCTCGACAGACTGAAGCTTTCTTT.

This clonotype was counted many times. V usage is TRBV5-1 and J usage is TRBJ2-1; TRBD2 matches at 9 bases. Germline CDR1 and CDR2: SGHRS and YFSETQ. The V and J ends lost 0 bases and 9 bases, in that order; junction bases with no gene match: 7. The length of the CDR3 is 15 residues. DNA of the CDR3: TGCGCCAGCAGCTTGGAGGGGACTAGCTGGAGTGAGCAGTTCTTC. This gives the protein CASSLEGTSWSEQFF.